These 11 T cell receptor beta chains were sequenced from one sample in a study of blood T cell repertoires in COVID-19. Generated by immunoSEQ multiplex PCR, the TCRdb table keeps only in-frame clones and is missing some. This sample has 25,000 to 35,000 clones; about 80% occur once, and the top ten carry roughly half. Sequencing used peripheral blood. The receptor set was obtained from a woman aged 65 to 85 with acute or convalescent COVID-19.

This clone was recorded once. The chain joins TRBV11-2 to TRBJ2-3, with D perhaps TRBD1 (5 bases). Germline lookup yields CDR1 SGHAT and CDR2 FQNNGV. The CDR3 totals 17 residues. The V and J ends lost 0 bases and 2 bases respectively, with 15 bases between them. The CDR3 reads CASSLDQEGANTDTQYF. The CDR3 DNA follows: TGTGCCAGCAGCTTAGATCAGGAAGGGGCGAACACAGATACGCAGTATTTT.

V and J are TRBV7-2 and TRBJ2-7, with 7 bases lining up with TRBD1. The V gene end was trimmed by 0 bases and the J gene end by 5 bases; junction bases not matched to a gene: 1. This CDR3 is 13 amino acids long. The germline V gene has CDR1 SGHTA and CDR2 FQGNSA. CDR3 sequence: CASSLATGNEQYF. CDR3 in DNA: TGTGCCAGCAGCTTAGCGACAGGGAACGAGCAGTACTTC.

V is TRBV27 and J is TRBJ2-5; tentative D call: TRBD1 (7 bases). V was clipped by 6 bases and J by 4 bases, with 21 bases between them. Germline CDR1 reads MNHEY; CDR2 reads SMNVEV (reference sequence). CDR3 length: 16 amino acids. The CDR3 sequence is CASRGLWRGRAETQYF. For the CDR3, the DNA is TGTGCCAGCAGGGGCTTGTGGAGGGGGCGGGCAGAGACCCAGTACTTC.

The chain couples TRBV29-1 to TRBJ2-7; D is undetermined. Germline CDR1 is SQVTM and CDR2 is ANQGSEA. The CDR3 runs to 13 residues. Trimming pared 0 bases from V and 2 bases from J, leaving 8 bases between. The CDR3 coding sequence is TGCAGCGTTGAAGATGGCCGAACCTACGAGCAGTACTTC. This sequence encodes CSVEDGRTYEQYF.

CDR3 in DNA: TGTGCCACCTCCGAAGGGGGTGGTTATGGCTACACCTTC. Its translation is CATSEGGGYGYTF. The genes are TRBV6-5 and TRBJ1-2; a possible D gene is TRBD1 (6 bases). Germline V gene lookup returns CDR1 MNHEY and CDR2 SVGAGI. The CDR3 spans 13 residues. V lost 10 bases, J lost 5 bases, and 17 bases lay in between.

The rearrangement joins TRBV19 to TRBJ2-1; 10 bases are a match to TRBD1. This CDR3 spans 16 amino acids. CDR1 and CDR2 from the germline V gene are LNHDA and SQIVND (reference sequence). The junction had 6 bases not matched to a gene; V was cut back by 5 bases and J by 2 bases. CDR3 region: CASSHTGQGTYNEQFF. The CDR3 bases are TGTGCCAGTAGTCACACGGGACAGGGGACCTACAATGAGCAGTTCTTC.

This chain's CDR3 is CASSIAGGEPQHF. DNA of the CDR3: TGTGCCAGTAGTATAGCGGGAGGGGAGCCCCAGCATTTT. V is TRBV19 and J is TRBJ1-5, with D perhaps TRBD1 (5 bases). This CDR3 has 13 residues. CDR1 and CDR2 from the germline V gene are LNHDA and SQIVND (reference sequence). Trimming took off 1 base at V and 8 bases at J, with 9 bases between the two ends.

The V and J genes are TRBV19 and TRBJ2-3; tentatively, D is TRBD2 (7 bases). V was shortened by 6 bases and J by 6 bases, with 13 bases between the two germline ends. The germline V gene has CDR1 LNHDA and CDR2 SQIVND (reference sequence). This CDR3 comprises 13 residues. CDR3 loop: CASRIQGGDTQYF. CDR3 nucleotides: TGTGCCAGTAGGATACAGGGAGGGGATACGCAGTATTTT. The full variable domain, with the rest looked up from reference TRBV19 and TRBJ2-3, is DGGITQSPKYLFRKEGQNVTLSCEQNLNHDAMYWYRQDPGQGLRLIYYSQIVNDFQKGDIAEGYSVSREKKESFPLTVTSAQKNPTAFYLCASRIQGGDTQYFGPGTRLTVL.

The V gene is TRBV30, the J gene TRBJ2-1; 10 positions agree with TRBD2. The germline V gene has CDR1 GTSNPN and CDR2 SVGIG (reference sequence). This CDR3 comprises 14 residues. V lost 3 bases, J lost 8 bases, and 7 bases stayed unmatched. This CDR3 is CAWSGLAVGDEQFF. The CDR3 DNA is TGTGCCTGGAGCGGACTAGCGGTAGGGGATGAGCAGTTCTTC.

This chain links TRBV7-2 with TRBJ1-6; 7 nucleotides align to TRBD1. Germline values: CDR1 SGHTA, CDR2 FQGNSA. The CDR3 loop spans 15 amino acids. With 1 base clipped from V and 8 bases from J, the junction kept 5 bases outside the gene matches. The CDR3 DNA reads TGTGCCAGCAGCTTAGGACAGGGTCCCTATTCACCCCTCCACTTT. Translated, it gives CASSLGQGPYSPLHF.

V usage is TRBV6-2 or TRBV6-3 and J usage is TRBJ1-5; D may be TRBD1 (5 bases). V was trimmed by 0 bases and J by 9 bases, leaving 12 bases between them. Germline V gene lookup returns CDR1 MNHEY and CDR2 SVGEGT. The CDR3 is made up of 14 amino acids. The CDR3 spells CASSYSGQGRPQHF. The CDR3 DNA sequence: TGTGCCAGCAGTTACTCGGGGCAGGGCAGGCCCCAGCATTTT.